The clone carrying this TCR beta chain was observed a handful of times. Trimming took 5 bases from V and 7 from J; bases not matched to a gene: 9. The CDR3 runs 14 residues. Germline-derived CDR1 and CDR2 are MNHEY and SVGAGI. TCRdb reanalysed the 5' RACE reads using MiXCR and keeps one entry per CDR3 protein. The table shows approximately 210,000 distinct CDR3 sequences, with about 11% occurring only once. The sample originates from a study of T-cell memory formation after mild COVID-19. The sequenced sample consisted of PBMCs or a T cell subset sorted from them (not recorded which). The chain uses TRBV6-5 and TRBJ2-3, with TRBD2 identical over 7 bases. The clonotype originates from a young man who had mild COVID-19 (a few samples of this study predate the infection). Cell type and time point are not known. The CDR3 sequence: CASSRRLALNTQYF. The CDR3 DNA reads as TGTGCCAGCAGTAGAAGACTAGCTCTCAATACGCAGTATTTT.